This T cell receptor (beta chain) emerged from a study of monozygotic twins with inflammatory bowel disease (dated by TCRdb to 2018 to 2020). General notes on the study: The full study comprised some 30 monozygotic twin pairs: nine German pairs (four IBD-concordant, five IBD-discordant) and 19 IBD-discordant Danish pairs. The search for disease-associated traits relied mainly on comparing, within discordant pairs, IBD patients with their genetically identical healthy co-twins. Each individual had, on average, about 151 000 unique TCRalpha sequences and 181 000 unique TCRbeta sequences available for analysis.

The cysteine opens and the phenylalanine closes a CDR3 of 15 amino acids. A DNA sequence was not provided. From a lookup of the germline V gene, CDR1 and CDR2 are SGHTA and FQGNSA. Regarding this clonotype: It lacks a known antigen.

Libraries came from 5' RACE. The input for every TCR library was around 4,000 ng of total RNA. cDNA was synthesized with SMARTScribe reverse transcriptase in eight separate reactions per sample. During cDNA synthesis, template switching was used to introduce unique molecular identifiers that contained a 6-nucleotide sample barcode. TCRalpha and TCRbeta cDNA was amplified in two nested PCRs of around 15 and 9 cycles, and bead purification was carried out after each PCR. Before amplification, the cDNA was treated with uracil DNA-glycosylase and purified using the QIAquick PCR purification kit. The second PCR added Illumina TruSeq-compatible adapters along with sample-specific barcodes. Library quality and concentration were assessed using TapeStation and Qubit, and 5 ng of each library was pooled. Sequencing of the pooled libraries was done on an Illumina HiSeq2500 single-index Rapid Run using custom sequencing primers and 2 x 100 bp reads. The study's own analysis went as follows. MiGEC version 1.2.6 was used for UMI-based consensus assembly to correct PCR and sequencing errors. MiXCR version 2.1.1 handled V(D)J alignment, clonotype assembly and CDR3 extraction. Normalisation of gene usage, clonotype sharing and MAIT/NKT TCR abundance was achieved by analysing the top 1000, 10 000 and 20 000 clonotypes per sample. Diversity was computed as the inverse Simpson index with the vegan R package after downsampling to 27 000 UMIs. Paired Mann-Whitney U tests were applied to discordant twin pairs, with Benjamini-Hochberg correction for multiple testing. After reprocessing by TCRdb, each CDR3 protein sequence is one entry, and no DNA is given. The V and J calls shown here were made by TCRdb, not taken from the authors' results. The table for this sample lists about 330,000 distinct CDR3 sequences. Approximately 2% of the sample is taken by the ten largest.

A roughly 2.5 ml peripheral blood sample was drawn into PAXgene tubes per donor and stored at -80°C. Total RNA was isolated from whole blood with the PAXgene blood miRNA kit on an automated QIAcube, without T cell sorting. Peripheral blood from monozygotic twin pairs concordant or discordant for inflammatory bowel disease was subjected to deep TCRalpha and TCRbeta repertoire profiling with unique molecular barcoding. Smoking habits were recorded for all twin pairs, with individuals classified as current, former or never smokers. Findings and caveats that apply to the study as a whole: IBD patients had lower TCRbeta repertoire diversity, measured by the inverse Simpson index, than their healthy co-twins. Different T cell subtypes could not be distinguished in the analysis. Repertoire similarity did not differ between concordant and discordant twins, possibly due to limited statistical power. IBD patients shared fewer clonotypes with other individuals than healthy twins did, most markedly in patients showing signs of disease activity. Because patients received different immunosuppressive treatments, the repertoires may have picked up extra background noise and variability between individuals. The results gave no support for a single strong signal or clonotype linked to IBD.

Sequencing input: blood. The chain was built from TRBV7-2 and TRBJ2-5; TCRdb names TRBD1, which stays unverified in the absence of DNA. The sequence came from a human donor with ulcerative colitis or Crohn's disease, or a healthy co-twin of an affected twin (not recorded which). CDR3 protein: CASSLLTGGGETQYF.